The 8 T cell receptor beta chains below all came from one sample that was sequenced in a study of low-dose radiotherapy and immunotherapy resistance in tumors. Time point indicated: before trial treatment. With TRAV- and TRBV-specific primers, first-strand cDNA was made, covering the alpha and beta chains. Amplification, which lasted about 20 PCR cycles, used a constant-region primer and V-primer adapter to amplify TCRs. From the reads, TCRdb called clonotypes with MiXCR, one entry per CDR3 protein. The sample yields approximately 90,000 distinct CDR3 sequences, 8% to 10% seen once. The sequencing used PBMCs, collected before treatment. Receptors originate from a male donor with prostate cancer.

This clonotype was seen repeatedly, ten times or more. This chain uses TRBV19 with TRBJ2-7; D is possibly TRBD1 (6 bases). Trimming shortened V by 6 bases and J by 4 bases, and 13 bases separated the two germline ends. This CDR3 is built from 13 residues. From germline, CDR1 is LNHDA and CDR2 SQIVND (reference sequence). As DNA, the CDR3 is TGTGCCAGTAGCTTTACAGGGTCGTACGAGCAGTACTTC. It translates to CASSFTGSYEQYF. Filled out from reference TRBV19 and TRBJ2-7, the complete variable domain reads DGGITQSPKYLFRKEGQNVTLSCEQNLNHDAMYWYRQDPGQGLRLIYYSQIVNDFQKGDIAEGYSVSREKKESFPLTVTSAQKNPTAFYLCASSFTGSYEQYFGPGTRLTVT.

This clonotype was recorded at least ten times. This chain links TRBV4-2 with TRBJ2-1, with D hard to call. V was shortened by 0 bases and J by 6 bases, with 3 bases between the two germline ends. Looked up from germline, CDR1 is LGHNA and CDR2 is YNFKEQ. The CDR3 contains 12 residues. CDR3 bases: TGTGCCAGCAGCCAAGATCCCAATGAGCAGTTCTTC. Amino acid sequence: CASSQDPNEQFF.

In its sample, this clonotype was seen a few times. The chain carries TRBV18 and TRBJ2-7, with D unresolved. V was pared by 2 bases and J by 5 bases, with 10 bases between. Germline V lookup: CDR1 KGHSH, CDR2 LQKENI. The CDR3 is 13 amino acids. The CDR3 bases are TGTGCCAGCTCACCAGGGCAGGCCAACGAGCAGTACTTC. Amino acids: CASSPGQANEQYF. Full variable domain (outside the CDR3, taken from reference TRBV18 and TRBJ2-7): NAGVMQNPRHLVRRRGQEARLRCSPMKGHSHVYWYRQLPEEGLKFMVYLQKENIIDESGMPKERFSAEFPKEGPSILRIQQVVRGDSAAYFCASSPGQANEQYFGPGTRLTVT.

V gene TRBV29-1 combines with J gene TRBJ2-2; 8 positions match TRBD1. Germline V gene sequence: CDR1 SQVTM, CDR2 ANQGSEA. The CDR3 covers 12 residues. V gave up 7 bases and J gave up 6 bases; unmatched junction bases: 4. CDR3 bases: TGCAGCGCAGGGGGCGCCTCCGGGGAGCTGTTTTTT. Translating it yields CSAGGASGELFF.

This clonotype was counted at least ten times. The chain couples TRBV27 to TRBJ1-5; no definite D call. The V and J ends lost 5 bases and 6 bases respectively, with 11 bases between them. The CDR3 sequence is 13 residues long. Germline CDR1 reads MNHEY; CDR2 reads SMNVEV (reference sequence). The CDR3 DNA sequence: TGTGCCAGCAGTCCATCCCCAGGTCAGCCCCAGCATTTT. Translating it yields CASSPSPGQPQHF.

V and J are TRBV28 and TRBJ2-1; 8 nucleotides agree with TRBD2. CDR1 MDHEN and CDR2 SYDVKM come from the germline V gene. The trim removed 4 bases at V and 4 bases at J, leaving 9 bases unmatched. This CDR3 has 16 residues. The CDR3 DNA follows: TGTGCCAGCAGTTCCAGAGCGGGAGTATTGTACAATGAGCAGTTCTTC. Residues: CASSSRAGVLYNEQFF.

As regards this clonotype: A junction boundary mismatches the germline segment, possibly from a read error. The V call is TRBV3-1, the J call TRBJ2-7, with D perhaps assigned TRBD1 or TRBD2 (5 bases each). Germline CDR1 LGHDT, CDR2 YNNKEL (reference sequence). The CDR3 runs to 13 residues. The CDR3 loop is CACSQEDNYEQYF. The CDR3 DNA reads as TGTGCCTGCAGCCAGGAGGACAACTACGAGCAGTACTTC.

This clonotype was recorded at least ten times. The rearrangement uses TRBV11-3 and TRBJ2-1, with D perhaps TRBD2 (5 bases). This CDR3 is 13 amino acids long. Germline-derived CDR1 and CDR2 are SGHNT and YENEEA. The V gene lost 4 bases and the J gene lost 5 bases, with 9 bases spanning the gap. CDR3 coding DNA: TGTGCCAGCAGCTCGGACTGGAACAATGAGCAGTTCTTC. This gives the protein CASSSDWNNEQFF.